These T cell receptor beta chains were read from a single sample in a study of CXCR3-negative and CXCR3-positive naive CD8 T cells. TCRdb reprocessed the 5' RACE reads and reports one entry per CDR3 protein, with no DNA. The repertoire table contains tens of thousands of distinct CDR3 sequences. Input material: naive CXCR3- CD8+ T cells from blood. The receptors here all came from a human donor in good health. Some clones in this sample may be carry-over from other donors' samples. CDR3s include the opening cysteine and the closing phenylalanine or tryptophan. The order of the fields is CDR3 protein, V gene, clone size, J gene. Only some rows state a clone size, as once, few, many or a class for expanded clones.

CDR3aa: CASSLGPTYEQYF
v_gene: TRBV12-3/TRBV12-4
abundance: medium-sized
j_gene: TRBJ2-7

CDR3aa: CASSEYWTDDLEQYF
v_gene: TRBV6-1
abundance: .
j_gene: TRBJ2-7

CDR3aa: CAAHNGRELFF
v_gene: TRBV6-5
abundance: .
j_gene: TRBJ2-2

CDR3aa: CASSYDTGELFF
v_gene: TRBV6-2/TRBV6-3
abundance: .
j_gene: TRBJ2-2

CDR3aa: CASSHPRTGRDGELFF
v_gene: TRBV6-2/TRBV6-3
abundance: medium-sized
j_gene: TRBJ2-2

CDR3aa: CASSLFTGPPGGVNKQFF
v_gene: TRBV27
abundance: .
j_gene: TRBJ2-1

CDR3aa: CASSLDRQNTEAFF
v_gene: TRBV27
abundance: .
j_gene: TRBJ1-1

CDR3aa: CASRYAPSSPDNEQFF
v_gene: TRBV6-5
abundance: medium-sized
j_gene: TRBJ2-1

CDR3aa: CASSRPADGGAVYEQYF
v_gene: TRBV7-2
abundance: .
j_gene: TRBJ2-7

CDR3aa: CSIDRGQSAETQYF
v_gene: TRBV29-1
abundance: .
j_gene: TRBJ2-5

CDR3aa: CSADLQGFNEQYF
v_gene: TRBV29-1
abundance: .
j_gene: TRBJ2-7

CDR3aa: CASSGGAAIEAFF
v_gene: TRBV12-3/TRBV12-4
abundance: .
j_gene: TRBJ1-1

CDR3aa: CASSEGGYEQYF
v_gene: TRBV25-1
abundance: .
j_gene: TRBJ2-7

CDR3aa: CASSLATWSEAFF
v_gene: TRBV5-1
abundance: .
j_gene: TRBJ1-1

CDR3aa: CAISEIRTGGYISGELFF
v_gene: TRBV10-3
abundance: .
j_gene: TRBJ2-2

CDR3aa: CASSPRGRPQETQYF
v_gene: TRBV9
abundance: .
j_gene: TRBJ2-5

CDR3aa: CASSPWTGGNQPQHF
v_gene: TRBV7-2
abundance: .
j_gene: TRBJ1-5

CDR3aa: CASSYSAELNTEAFF
v_gene: TRBV6-5
abundance: .
j_gene: TRBJ1-1

CDR3aa: CASSWGDPPAETQYF
v_gene: TRBV12-3/TRBV12-4
abundance: .
j_gene: TRBJ2-5

CDR3aa: CASPLALNTGELFF
v_gene: TRBV7-8
abundance: .
j_gene: TRBJ2-2

CDR3aa: CSARDPGRETGELFF
v_gene: TRBV20-1
abundance: .
j_gene: TRBJ2-2

CDR3aa: CASSLGEGSTDTQYF
v_gene: TRBV7-6
abundance: .
j_gene: TRBJ2-3

CDR3aa: CASTGQGSYEQYF
v_gene: TRBV5-1
abundance: .
j_gene: TRBJ2-7

CDR3aa: CASSPRQISYEQYF
v_gene: TRBV14
abundance: .
j_gene: TRBJ2-7

CDR3aa: CASSFWGNEQFF
v_gene: TRBV28
abundance: .
j_gene: TRBJ2-1

CDR3aa: CASSYLTGGELFF
v_gene: TRBV7-3
abundance: .
j_gene: TRBJ2-2

CDR3aa: CASSRLPEETQYF
v_gene: TRBV5-1
abundance: .
j_gene: TRBJ2-5

CDR3aa: CASSIGGGPNYGYTF
v_gene: TRBV2
abundance: .
j_gene: TRBJ1-2

CDR3aa: CASEPGQGYGYTF
v_gene: TRBV14
abundance: .
j_gene: TRBJ1-2

CDR3aa: CASSFRAGYEQYF
v_gene: TRBV7-3
abundance: .
j_gene: TRBJ2-7

CDR3aa: CSASVGRSYEQYF
v_gene: TRBV29-1
abundance: .
j_gene: TRBJ2-7

CDR3aa: CASSSSEDTQYF
v_gene: TRBV7-8
abundance: .
j_gene: TRBJ2-3

CDR3aa: CATSRGQGAEQYF
v_gene: TRBV15
abundance: .
j_gene: TRBJ2-7

CDR3aa: CASSLYPVPGPNTEAFF
v_gene: TRBV7-2
abundance: .
j_gene: TRBJ1-1

CDR3aa: CSVRRNSYEQYF
v_gene: TRBV29-1
abundance: .
j_gene: TRBJ2-7

CDR3aa: CASSPTPEAYEQYF
v_gene: TRBV5-5
abundance: .
j_gene: TRBJ2-7

CDR3aa: CASGPGRAPSSYNEQFF
v_gene: TRBV9
abundance: .
j_gene: TRBJ2-1